These 22 T cell receptor beta chains share one sample of origin, sequenced in a study of CD8+ T cells in alopecia areata. Following extraction, RNA underwent reverse transcription to cDNA, which served as the sequencing template. Data came from immunoSEQ multiplex PCR; TCRdb stores just in-frame clones and leaves some out. In the table there are 110,000 to 150,000 clones, 62% of which are singletons. Sequencing was carried out using CD8+ T cells sorted from blood. The receptor set was obtained from a human donor in good health.

This clone appeared a few times. The V call is TRBV19, the J call TRBJ1-5; weak D call: TRBD1 (5 bases). V was clipped by 5 bases and J by 4 bases, with 12 bases between them. Germline CDR1 is LNHDA and CDR2 is SQIVND (reference sequence). This CDR3 has 14 residues. The CDR3 loop reads CASSVGVGNQPQHF. The CDR3 DNA sequence: TGTGCCAGTAGTGTGGGGGTAGGGAATCAGCCCCAGCATTTT.

The sample holds a few counts of this clone. This chain uses TRBV5-4 with TRBJ2-1, with D unresolved. The CDR3 length is 14 residues. Germline CDR1 SGHNT, CDR2 YYREEE (reference sequence). The V end was cut by 2 bases, the J end by 3 bases, with 9 bases between. The CDR3 is CASSLKQFYNEQFF. The CDR3 DNA reads as TGTGCCAGCAGCTTAAAACAGTTCTACAATGAGCAGTTCTTC.

V usage is TRBV29-1 and J usage is TRBJ2-1; TRBD2 agrees at 7 bases. CDR1 SQVTM and CDR2 ANQGSEA come from the germline V gene. The CDR3 runs 15 residues. The CDR3, as DNA: TGCAGTCACTGCCTCGGGGAGGGATCCTACAATGAGCAGTTCTTC. This translates into CSHCLGEGSYNEQFF.

The rearrangement uses TRBV30 and TRBJ2-7; 10 bases fit TRBD1. With V trimmed by 4 bases and J by 6 bases, 15 bases remained unmatched. In germline, CDR1 is GTSNPN, CDR2 SVGIG (reference sequence). The CDR3 contains 16 residues. The CDR3 here is CAWTQPTGTGVLEQYF. CDR3 DNA: TGTGCCTGGACCCAACCGACCGGGACAGGGGTTCTCGAGCAGTACTTC.

The chain links TRBV5-6 to TRBJ2-7; D is undetermined. V lost 2 bases and J lost 7, with 10 bases in between. This CDR3 has 12 residues. The germline CDR1 and CDR2 sequences are SGHDT and YYEEEE. The CDR3 DNA reads TGTGCCAGCAGCTTATTAGCACGGGAGCAGTACTTC. It codes for CASSLLAREQYF.

This chain connects TRBV29-1 to TRBJ1-2; TRBD1 agrees at 8 bases. The CDR3 consists of 11 residues. Germline CDR1 and CDR2: SQVTM and ANQGSEA. Trimming at V came to 5 bases and at J to 8 bases, leaving 4 bases not matched to a gene. CDR3 sequence reads: CSVQGAEGYTF. Written as DNA, the CDR3 is TGCAGCGTTCAGGGGGCGGAGGGCTACACCTTC.

The chain combines TRBV6-5 with TRBJ2-2; 7 nucleotides agree with TRBD2. Per germline, CDR1 MNHEY and CDR2 SVGAGI. J lost 4 bases, V lost 3 bases, and 8 bases had no gene match. This CDR3 comprises 16 residues. The CDR3 sequence is CASSYGAGVITGELFF. The CDR3 nucleotides are TGTGCCAGCAGTTATGGTGCGGGAGTTATCACCGGGGAGCTGTTTTTT.

In its sample, this clone was seen a few times. V and J are TRBV7-9 and TRBJ2-1; D may be TRBD1 or TRBD2 (5 bases each). V lost 10 bases and J 5 bases, leaving 9 bases between the germline ends. This CDR3 has 11 residues. CDR1 SEHNR and CDR2 FQNEAQ come from the germline V gene (reference sequence). This chain's CDR3 is CAIQGDNEQFF. The CDR3 DNA sequence: TGTGCCATCCAGGGAGACAATGAGCAGTTCTTC.

The chain joins TRBV13 to TRBJ2-1; D remains ambiguous. V gave up 4 bases and J gave up 4 bases, with 5 bases separating them. Per germline, CDR1 PRHDT and CDR2 FYEKMQ (reference sequence). The length of the CDR3 is 12 residues. The DNA for the CDR3 is TGTGCCAGCAGCTCTAGATACAATGAGCAGTTCTTC. Translated: CASSSRYNEQFF.

The chain links TRBV5-1 to TRBJ1-2; maybe TRBD1 (5 bases). Trimming shortened V by 6 bases and J by 2 bases, and 11 bases separated the two germline ends. Germline V gives CDR1 SGHRS, CDR2 YFSETQ. The CDR3 covers 13 residues. The CDR3 DNA is TGCGCCAGCACTCGGGGCCTCAACTATGGCTACACCTTC. It translates to CASTRGLNYGYTF. The full variable domain, its missing parts supplied by reference TRBV5-1 and TRBJ1-2, is KAGVTQTPRYLIKTRGQQVTLSCSPISGHRSVSWYQQTPGQGLQFLFEYFSETQRNKGNFPGRFSGRQFSNSRSEMNVSTLELGDSALYLCASTRGLNYGYTFGSGTRLTVV.

This sequence joins TRBV27 and TRBJ1-1; 8 positions agree with TRBD1. The CDR3 runs 14 residues. CDR1 is MNHEY, CDR2 SMNVEV, per germline (reference sequence). The ends lost 6 bases at V and 5 bases at J; junction bases unmatched: 8. In nucleotides, the CDR3 is TGTGCCAGCAGGGTTACAGGGGGTGGGACTGAAGCTTTCTTT. Protein: CASRVTGGGTEAFF.

V gene TRBV11-2 combines with J gene TRBJ1-2; TRBD1 is a possible D gene (5 bases). CDR1 is SGHAT and CDR2 is FQNNGV in the germline V gene. V was pared by 0 bases and J by 5 bases, with 16 bases between. The CDR3 is 16 residues long. The CDR3 bases are TGTGCCAGCAGCTTAGATCGGGGCACTCTGGCTTATGGCTACACCTTC. Protein sequence: CASSLDRGTLAYGYTF.

This clone was seen a single time. The sample has other DNA sequences that encode this CDR3 too. The genes are TRBV7-9 and TRBJ2-1; TRBD2 might be the D (6 bases). The ends were cut back, 5 bases at V and 4 bases at J, with 9 bases in the middle. Per the germline V gene, CDR1 is SEHNR and CDR2 is FQNEAQ (reference sequence). CDR3 length equals 13 residues. CDR3 DNA: TGTGCCAGCAGCCCCGGGGGATACAATGAGCAGTTCTTC. Translating gives CASSPGGYNEQFF.

This clone has just one count. The gene calls are TRBV19 and TRBJ1-5; 11 positions agree with TRBD1. Germline V gene data show CDR1 as LNHDA and CDR2 as SQIVND (reference sequence). Trimming removed 4 bases from V and 6 bases from J; junction bases left unmatched: 8. The CDR3 is 16 amino acids. The CDR3 nucleotides are TGTGCCAGTAGTACGAGGACAGGGGGCGCCGGTCAGCCCCAGCATTTT. Translating it yields CASSTRTGGAGQPQHF.

This chain links TRBV28 with TRBJ2-1, with 9 positions matching TRBD1. V was clipped by 5 bases and J by 2 bases; unmatched bases: 4. The CDR3 extends over 15 amino acids. Germline V gives CDR1 MDHEN, CDR2 SYDVKM. The CDR3 coding sequence is TGTGCCAGCAGTCTAGGACAGGGGACCTACAATGAGCAGTTCTTC. Its protein is CASSLGQGTYNEQFF.

The genes are TRBV7-9 and TRBJ2-5, with a possible D match to TRBD1 (6 bases). CDR3 length: 15 residues. Germline values: CDR1 SEHNR, CDR2 FQNEAQ (reference sequence). V lost 1 base and J 13 bases, leaving 22 bases between the germline ends. The CDR3 spells CASSLGGLVTGDLYF. CDR3 sequence (DNA): TGTGCCAGCAGCTTAGGTGGTCTGGTGACAGGTGATCTGTACTTC. Combining the CDR3 with reference TRBV7-9 and TRBJ2-5 gives the whole variable domain DTGVSQNPRHKITKRGQNVTFRCDPISEHNRLYWYRQTLGQGPEFLTYFQNEAQLEKSRLLSDRFSAERPKGSFSTLEIQRTEQGDSAMYLCASSLGGLVTGDLYFGPGTRLLVL.

This chain links TRBV5-4 with TRBJ1-1; D is uncertain. Germline loops: CDR1 SGHNT, CDR2 YYREEE (reference sequence). Trimming pared 4 bases from V and 6 bases from J, leaving 19 bases between. The CDR3 consists of 15 residues. The CDR3 DNA reads TGTGCCAGCAGCCGACGTACTACAAGGGCCCCTGAAGCTTTCTTT. It specifies CASSRRTTRAPEAFF.

The rearrangement joins TRBV10-3 to TRBJ1-2; no firm D call. The V gene lost 0 bases and the J gene lost 3 bases, with 8 bases spanning the gap. CDR3 length: 14 amino acids. Germline CDR1 ENHRY, CDR2 SYGVKD. CDR3 in amino acids: CAISESPDDYGYTF. The DNA for the CDR3 is TGTGCCATCAGTGAGTCCCCGGATGACTATGGCTACACCTTC.

The chain links TRBV5-1 to TRBJ2-3; D unclear. Germline assignment: CDR1 SGHRS and CDR2 YFSETQ. This CDR3 region has 15 residues. Trimming pared 4 bases from V and 4 bases from J, leaving 16 bases between. This CDR3 reads CASSTDPLGPDTQYF. CDR3 in DNA: TGCGCCAGCAGCACGGACCCCCTCGGTCCAGATACGCAGTATTTT.

This chain uses TRBV6-6 with TRBJ2-7; D is ambiguous. The V gene's germline CDR1 is MNHNY and CDR2 SVGAGI (reference sequence). The CDR3 totals 12 residues. Between the trimmed V and J ends, which lost 2 bases and 5 bases, there was a span of 7 bases. Here the CDR3 reads CASSYGENEQYF. In nucleotides, the CDR3 is TGTGCCAGCAGTTACGGGGAAAACGAGCAGTACTTC.

As to this clone: The sample carries other DNA sequences with the same CDR3. The rearrangement uses TRBV27 and TRBJ2-6; 7 bases are shared with TRBD2. CDR3 length: 16 amino acids. Germline loops: CDR1 MNHEY, CDR2 SMNVEV (reference sequence). After removal of 0 bases from V and 4 bases from J, the junction contained 3 bases not matched to a gene. The CDR3: CASSLSGGSGANVLTF. The CDR3 nucleotides are TGTGCCAGCAGTTTATCGGGGGGGTCCGGGGCCAACGTCCTGACTTTC.

V and J are TRBV5-1 and TRBJ2-3; 13 nucleotides align to TRBD2. The CDR3 is made up of 16 amino acids. V lost 3 bases and J lost 3; bases outside the gene matches: 4. CDR1 SGHRS and CDR2 YFSETQ come from the germline V gene. This CDR3 is CASSSGLAGATDTQYF. The CDR3 DNA reads as TGCGCCAGCAGCTCTGGACTAGCGGGAGCGACAGATACGCAGTATTTT.